The 25 T cell receptor beta chains presented below share a single source sample, sequenced in a study of cytomegalovirus exposure and HLA in healthy donors. In the PCR, 60 Vbeta and 13 Jbeta primers were used. Profiled with immunoSEQ multiplex PCR; TCRdb holds only in-frame clones, not every one. The sample has some 120,000 clones, roughly 80% seen once. The sequencing sample was made of PBMCs. Receptors originate from a man aged 40-49 years in good health and CMV-seronegative.

J is TRBJ2-2 and V is TRBV7-2; 9 bases match TRBD2. CDR1 is SGHTA and CDR2 is FQGNSA in the germline V gene. The CDR3 is made up of 16 amino acids. Unmatched junction bases numbered 4, after V lost 1 base and J lost 4 bases. CDR3 in DNA: TGTGCCAGCAGCTTAGTTGGACTAGCGAGCACCGGGGAGCTGTTTTTT. Amino acid sequence: CASSLVGLASTGELFF.

This chain connects TRBV2 to TRBJ1-1, with a weak D call TRBD1 (6 bases). Germline V gene data show CDR1 as SNHLY and CDR2 as FYNNEI. The CDR3 covers 13 residues. The germline V and J ends were trimmed by 4 bases and 4 bases, with 10 bases remaining between them. In nucleotides, the CDR3 is TGTGCCAGCAGTGTACAGGGTGGCACTGAAGCTTTCTTT. Translation gives CASSVQGGTEAFF.

This clone turned up a few times. J is TRBJ1-1 and V is TRBV18, with D possibly matching TRBD1 (5 bases). CDR3 length: 14 amino acids. Between the trimmed V and J ends, which lost 6 bases and 5 bases, there was a span of 16 bases. Looked up from germline, CDR1 is KGHSH and CDR2 is LQKENI. DNA of the CDR3: TGTGCCAGCTCCTACGCTGGGGCGGATACTGAAGCTTTCTTT. Translated: CASSYAGADTEAFF. The whole variable domain, filled in from reference TRBV18 and TRBJ1-1, reads NAGVMQNPRHLVRRRGQEARLRCSPMKGHSHVYWYRQLPEEGLKFMVYLQKENIIDESGMPKERFSAEFPKEGPSILRIQQVVRGDSAAYFCASSYAGADTEAFFGQGTRLTVV.

The chain couples TRBV27 to TRBJ1-3; D gene unclear. This CDR3 is built from 14 residues. Germline V CDR1 and CDR2: MNHEY, SMNVEV (reference sequence). Deletions cut 5 bases from V and 0 bases from J, with 8 bases between. The CDR3 DNA sequence: TGTGCCAGCAGTAGAACTACCTCTGGAAACACCATATATTTT. It specifies CASSRTTSGNTIYF.

This sequence joins TRBV5-1 and TRBJ1-2; 9 nucleotides agree with TRBD1. Germline lookup yields CDR1 SGHRS and CDR2 YFSETQ. This CDR3 has 14 residues. Unmatched junction bases numbered 5, after V lost 4 bases and J lost 4 bases. CDR3: CASSVGQGSYGYTF. The CDR3 DNA reads as TGCGCCAGCAGCGTTGGACAGGGGAGCTATGGCTACACCTTC.

The chain is built from TRBV2 and TRBJ1-6; 9 nucleotides align to TRBD1. Looked up from germline, CDR1 is SNHLY and CDR2 is FYNNEI. V shed 6 bases and J 9 bases; nucleotides not matched to a gene: 9. The CDR3 is 15 residues long. This CDR3 reads CASRATGTGPSPLHF. The CDR3 DNA is TGTGCCAGCAGGGCTACCGGGACAGGGCCTTCACCCCTCCACTTT.

CDR3 DNA: TGTGCCAGCCAGGAGGTGGCAGCGGGCAATGAAAAACTGTTTTTT. Translation: CASQEVAAGNEKLFF. The chain has TRBV19 and TRBJ1-4; D gene ambiguous. V shed 9 bases and J shed 5 bases, with 19 bases lying between them. CDR3 size: 15 residues. Germline values: CDR1 LNHDA, CDR2 SQIVND (reference sequence).

The chain links TRBV19 to TRBJ2-6; the D is unclear. Germline V gives CDR1 LNHDA, CDR2 SQIVND (reference sequence). V lost 2 bases to trimming and J lost 2 bases, with 7 bases between them. This CDR3 spans 15 amino acids. As DNA, the CDR3 is TGTGCCAGTAGTATACCCGGTCCTGGGGCCAACGTCCTGACTTTC. This encodes CASSIPGPGANVLTF.

The chain links TRBV27 to TRBJ1-2; 7 bases agree with TRBD1. CDR3 length: 17 residues. CDR1 and CDR2 (germline): MNHEY, SMNVEV (reference sequence). The V segment lost 3 bases and the J segment 4 bases; nucleotides outside the gene matches: 14. Here the CDR3 reads CASSLGISAGGRYGYTF. In DNA form, the CDR3 reads TGTGCCAGCAGTTTGGGTATTTCGGCAGGGGGACGCTATGGCTACACCTTC.

The genes are TRBV29-1 and TRBJ2-4, with 7 positions matching TRBD1. This CDR3 is built from 14 residues. Trimming at V came to 4 bases and at J to 6 bases, leaving 9 bases not matched to a gene. Germline CDR1 SQVTM, CDR2 ANQGSEA. CDR3 in amino acids: CSVVTGATSNIQYF. DNA for the CDR3: TGCAGCGTTGTAACAGGGGCTACCTCAAACATTCAGTACTTC. Complete variable domain (other parts from reference TRBV29-1 and TRBJ2-4): SAVISQKPSRDICQRGTSLTIQCQVDSQVTMMFWYRQQPGQSLTLIATANQGSEATYESGFVIDKFPISRPNLTFSTLTVSNMSPEDSSIYLCSVVTGATSNIQYFGAGTRLSVL.

This clone was seen a few times. The chain carries TRBV5-6 and TRBJ2-5; 7 bases fit TRBD2. Trimming removed 4 bases from V and 1 base from J; junction bases left unmatched: 4. CDR3 length: 14 residues. Germline loops: CDR1 SGHDT, CDR2 YYEEEE. CDR3 DNA: TGTGCCAGCAGCCGCAGCGGGGTCCAAGAGACCCAGTACTTC. Translation gives CASSRSGVQETQYF.

The rearrangement links TRBV6-5 to TRBJ2-1, with 7 bases matching TRBD1. The germline CDR1 and CDR2 sequences are MNHEY and SVGAGI. The J segment lost 5 bases and the V segment lost 5 bases, leaving 0 bases of the junction unmatched. This CDR3 is 12 amino acids long. CDR3 loop: CASSTGDNEQFF. The CDR3 DNA reads as TGTGCCAGCAGTACAGGGGACAATGAGCAGTTCTTC.

V usage is TRBV19 and J usage is TRBJ1-1, with 8 bases fitting TRBD1. The V and J ends lost 4 bases and 3 bases, in that order; junction bases with no gene match: 16. CDR3 length: 18 residues. The germline gives CDR1 LNHDA, CDR2 SQIVND (reference sequence). The CDR3 sequence: CASSNIPPRQGRDTEAFF. The CDR3 DNA reads as TGTGCCAGTAGTAACATTCCCCCTAGACAGGGGAGAGACACTGAAGCTTTCTTT.

V is TRBV5-6 and J is TRBJ1-1; D possibly corresponds to TRBD1 (5 bases). The CDR3 sequence is 14 residues long. V was clipped by 4 bases and J by 3 bases, with 13 bases between them. Germline V gene data show CDR1 as SGHDT and CDR2 as YYEEEE. CDR3 loop: CASSGALRDTEAFF. The CDR3 DNA sequence: TGTGCCAGCAGCGGGGCTCTACGGGACACTGAAGCTTTCTTT.

V and J are TRBV2 and TRBJ1-2; no firm D call. The length of the CDR3 is 14 residues. From germline, CDR1 is SNHLY and CDR2 FYNNEI. Trimming shortened V by 8 bases and J by 5 bases, and 18 bases separated the two germline ends. The CDR3 DNA is TGTGCCAGCGCGGTATCATGGCCGGCTTATGGCTACACCTTC. This sequence encodes CASAVSWPAYGYTF. Combining the CDR3 with reference TRBV2 and TRBJ1-2 gives the whole variable domain EPEVTQTPSHQVTQMGQEVILRCVPISNHLYFYWYRQILGQKVEFLVSFYNNEISEKSEIFDDQFSVERPDGSNFTLKIRSTKLEDSAMYFCASAVSWPAYGYTFGSGTRLTVV.

A word on this clone: This CDR3 is also generated by other DNA sequences in the sample. The V call is TRBV28, the J call TRBJ1-5, with D tentatively TRBD1 (5 bases). Germline V gene data show CDR1 as MDHEN and CDR2 as SYDVKM. V shed 3 bases and J shed 0 bases, with 6 bases lying between them. The CDR3 covers 14 residues. For the CDR3, the DNA is TGTGCCAGCAGTTTGGGGGGTAGCAATCAGCCCCAGCATTTT. Its translation is CASSLGGSNQPQHF.

The rearrangement joins TRBV7-6 to TRBJ1-4, with D tentatively TRBD1 (5 bases). There are 14 residues in the CDR3. The ends were cut back, 3 bases at V and 6 bases at J, with 11 bases in the middle. Germline loops: CDR1 SGHVS, CDR2 FNYEAQ. CDR3 amino acids: CASSFSQADEKLFF. CDR3 in DNA: TGTGCCAGCAGCTTTTCACAGGCCGATGAAAAACTGTTTTTT. The whole variable domain, remainder taken from reference TRBV7-6 and TRBJ1-4, is GAGVSQSPRYKVTKRGQDVALRCDPISGHVSLYWYRQALGQGPEFLTYFNYEAQQDKSGLPNDRFSAERPEGSISTLTIQRTEQRDSAMYRCASSFSQADEKLFFGSGTQLSVL.

This chain joins TRBV5-6 and TRBJ1-5; no firm D call. Germline CDR1 SGHDT, CDR2 YYEEEE. V was trimmed by 2 bases and J by 7 bases, leaving 13 bases between them. The CDR3 runs to 14 residues. As DNA, the CDR3 is TGTGCCAGCAGCTTAGAGGGCCTTGGACAGCCCCAGCATTTT. It is translated as CASSLEGLGQPQHF.

This clone was picked up one time. Within the sample, other DNA sequences also encode this same CDR3. This chain joins TRBV5-1 and TRBJ1-1; TRBD1 agrees at 9 bases. V gave up 0 bases and J gave up 2 bases; unmatched junction bases: 2. The CDR3 is 15 amino acids. Germline V gene lookup returns CDR1 SGHRS and CDR2 YFSETQ. The chain's CDR3 is CASSLAGQGNTEAFF. CDR3 sequence (DNA): TGCGCCAGCAGCTTGGCGGGACAGGGAAACACTGAAGCTTTCTTT.

J is TRBJ2-7 and V is TRBV10-1; D is unclear. The germline V gene encodes CDR1 WNHNN and CDR2 SYGVQD (reference sequence). This CDR3 has 13 amino acids. V shed 1 base and J shed 4 bases, with 8 bases lying between them. The CDR3 nucleotides read TGCGCCAGCAGTGAGTGGCCCGGGTACGAGCAGTACTTC. It codes for CASSEWPGYEQYF.

This chain connects TRBV15 to TRBJ2-1, with TRBD1 matching over 8 bases. The CDR3 loop spans 16 amino acids. CDR1 is LNHNV and CDR2 is YYDKDF in the germline V gene (reference sequence). V lost 2 bases to trimming and J lost 2 bases; unmatched junction nucleotides: 5. This CDR3 is CATSRPRQGPYNEQFF. The DNA for the CDR3 is TGTGCCACCAGCAGACCGCGACAGGGGCCCTACAATGAGCAGTTCTTC.

The CDR3 loop is CASSIRQEPLHF. The CDR3 DNA follows: TGTGCCAGCAGCATAAGACAGGAACCCCTCCACTTT. This chain connects TRBV7-2 to TRBJ1-6, with a tentative D call TRBD1 (6 bases). The CDR3 extends over 12 amino acids. V was cut by 5 bases and J by 12 bases, with 11 bases left in between. Germline loops: CDR1 SGHTA, CDR2 FQGNSA.

In the case of this clone: This specimen includes other DNA sequences encoding the same CDR3. The rearrangement uses TRBV6-1 and TRBJ1-5; D remains ambiguous. Per the germline V gene, CDR1 is MNHNS and CDR2 is SASEGT. The CDR3 extends over 13 amino acids. V shed 2 bases and J shed 4 bases, with 6 bases lying between them. CDR3 sequence (DNA): TGTGCCAGCAGTGAACGGCGGAATCAGCCCCAGCATTTT. Translated: CASSERRNQPQHF.

The chain links TRBV20-1 to TRBJ1-2, with D possibly matching TRBD1 (5 bases). Per germline, CDR1 DFQATT and CDR2 SNEGSKA (reference sequence). CDR3 size: 10 residues. Trimming pared 1 base from V and 10 bases from J, leaving 7 bases between. CDR3 loop: CSARGGDYTF. Here the CDR3 DNA reads TGCAGTGCTAGAGGGGGGGACTACACCTTC.

The genes are TRBV7-3 and TRBJ2-3; 9 bases agree with TRBD2. Germline CDR1 reads SGHTA; CDR2 reads FQGTGA. The length of the CDR3 is 17 residues. Trimming at V came to 5 bases and at J to 1 base, leaving 10 bases not matched to a gene. The DNA for the CDR3 is TGTGCCAGCAGCCAGCCGATAGCGGGAGACGGCACAGATACGCAGTATTTT. It translates to CASSQPIAGDGTDTQYF.